The table lists the clone carrying this TCR beta chain with a count of one. Its antigen is unknown. This sample stems from a study of shared clonotypes between healthy human individuals. Study-wide results and limits: Measured sharing among donors was expected to vary with sequencing depth. Rarefaction showed that sequencing of sorted subsets was incomplete (despite large depth).

The V gene lost 8 bases and the J gene lost 5 bases, with 12 bases spanning the gap. The CDR3 is 13 amino acids. The germline V gene encodes CDR1 MDHEN and CDR2 SYDVKM. Profiled with immunoSEQ multiplex PCR; TCRdb holds only in-frame clones, not every one. Here the sample spans nearly 750,000 clones, 72% being singletons. Sequenced input: memory CD4+ T cells sorted from blood. Subset of the sample: CD45RA-negative fraction. The rearrangement joins TRBV28 to TRBJ2-2; perhaps TRBD1 as D (6 bases). The clonotype was recovered from a woman aged 30 to 39 in good health. In DNA form, the CDR3 reads TGTGCCAGCGACAGGTCGGTAACCGGGGAGCTGTTTTTT. This translates into CASDRSVTGELFF.